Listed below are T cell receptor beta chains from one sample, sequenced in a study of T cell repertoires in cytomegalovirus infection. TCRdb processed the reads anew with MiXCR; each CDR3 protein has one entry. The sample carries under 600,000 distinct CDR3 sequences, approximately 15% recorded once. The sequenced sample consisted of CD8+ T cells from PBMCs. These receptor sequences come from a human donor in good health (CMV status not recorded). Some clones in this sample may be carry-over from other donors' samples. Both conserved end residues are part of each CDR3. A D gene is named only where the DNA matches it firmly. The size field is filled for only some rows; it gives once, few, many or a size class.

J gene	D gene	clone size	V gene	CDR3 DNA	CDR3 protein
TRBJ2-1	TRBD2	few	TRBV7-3	TGTGCCAGCAGCTCGGATACTAGCGGGAGGGTTTACAATGAGCAGTTCTTC	CASSSDTSGRVYNEQFF
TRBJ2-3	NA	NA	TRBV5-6	TGTGCCAGCAGCTTCTCAACGCGGGATTGGACAGATACGCAGTATTTT	CASSFSTRDWTDTQYF
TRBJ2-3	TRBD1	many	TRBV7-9	TGTGCCAGCAGCTTAGGGGACAGCCTCACAGATACGCAGTATTTT	CASSLGDSLTDTQYF
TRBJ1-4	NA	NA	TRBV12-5	TGTGCTAGTGGTTTAGACGGAAATAATGAAAAACTGTTTTTT	CASGLDGNNEKLFF
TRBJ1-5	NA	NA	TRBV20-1	TGCAGTGCTACCGGGCCCCTCAATCAGCCCCAGCATTTT	CSATGPLNQPQHF
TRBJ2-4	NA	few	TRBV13	TGTGCCAGCAGCCCCTCAGGGTCGGGGGCCAAAAACATTCAGTACTTC	CASSPSGSGAKNIQYF
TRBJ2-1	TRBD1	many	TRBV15	TGTGCCACGCTTCCGGACAGGGAGTACAATGAGCAGTTCTTC	CATLPDREYNEQFF
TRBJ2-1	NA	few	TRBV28	TGTGCCAGCAGCACAGGGACTAACCTATTTTCCTACAATGAGCAGTTCTTC	CASSTGTNLFSYNEQFF
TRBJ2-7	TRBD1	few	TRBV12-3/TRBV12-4	TGTGCCAGCACTAAATCCCGGGACAGGGTGACCCTTCGAGAGCACGAGCAGTACTTC	CASTKSRDRVTLREHEQYF
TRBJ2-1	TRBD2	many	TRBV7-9	TGTGCCAGCAGCACGGTGACTAGCGGGACGTCAAATGAGCAGTTCTTC	CASSTVTSGTSNEQFF
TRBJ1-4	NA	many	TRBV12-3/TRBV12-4	TGTGCCAGCAGTCCACCCTTGGGGACCCCCTGGGAACGACTGTTTTTT	CASSPPLGTPWERLFF
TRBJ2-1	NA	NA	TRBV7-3	TGTGCCAGCAGCTTAGGTCTCGGGGGCCCCTACAATGAGCAGTTCTTC	CASSLGLGGPYNEQFF
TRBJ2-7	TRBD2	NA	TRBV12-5	TGTGCTAGTGGTTCACCCTTTAGCGGGGGGGCCTTCGAGCAGTACTTC	CASGSPFSGGAFEQYF
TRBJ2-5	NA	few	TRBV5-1	TGCGCCAGCAGCTCCTCTACGAAGTACCAAGAGACCCAGTACTTC	CASSSSTKYQETQYF
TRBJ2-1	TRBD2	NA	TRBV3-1	TGTGCCAGCAGTGAGTCGGGACTAGCGGACAATGAGCAGTTCTTC	CASSESGLADNEQFF
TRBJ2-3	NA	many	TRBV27	TGTGCCAGCAGTTACGCTCGCACAGATACGCAGTATTTT	CASSYARTDTQYF
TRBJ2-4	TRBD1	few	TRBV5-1	TGCGCCAGCAGCTCCGGCAGGGGGCAGGCCAAAAACATTCAGTACTTC	CASSSGRGQAKNIQYF